This T cell receptor (beta chain) was identified during a study of T-cell memory formation after mild COVID-19. Points from the study as a whole: Some SARS-CoV-2-responding clones were already detected in memory before infection. Clones shrinking between day 15 and 85 showed a balanced CD4/CD8 split, and those that grew later tilted toward CD4+. Second-wave clones peaking on day 37 lacked confirmed SARS-CoV-2 specificity.

This clonotype has more than one count but fewer than ten. As yet, its antigen is unknown. This CDR3 comprises 14 residues. Germline V CDR1 and CDR2: SGHVS, FNYEAQ. Unmatched junction bases numbered 5, after V lost 6 bases and J lost 2 bases. Each CDR3 protein gets one entry after TCRdb re-called the 5' RACE reads with MiXCR. This table has 110,000 or so distinct CDR3 sequences, around a fifth appearing once. Source material: PBMCs or a T cell subset sorted from them (not recorded which). The receptor was derived from a man aged 18 to 30 who had mild COVID-19 (a few samples of this study predate the infection). Cell type and time point are not known. The chain employs TRBV7-6 and TRBJ2-5, with 8 bases aligning to TRBD2. CDR3 DNA sequence: TGTGCCAGCAGTTTTAGCGGGATTCAAGAGACCCAGTACTTC. This sequence encodes CASSFSGIQETQYF.